This T cell receptor (beta chain) came from a study of human T cells and chemical hapten exposure. About the research overall: Across samples, TCR yields varied, mostly owing to small differences in pooled library volumes. The study, taken as a whole, reports: The immune response of these alopecia patients might not match healthy individuals'.

TCRdb analysed the RACE reads with MiXCR anew, one entry per CDR3 protein. The sample gives around 110,000 distinct CDR3 sequences, 9% to 13% of which show up once; 1.4% is in the top ten. As to this clonotype: What it binds is unknown.

Time point here: patch test 1, 2 weeks after DPC sensitization. Treatment noted: therapeutic diphenylcyclopropenone sensitization with weekly scalp DPC. The source material was whole blood, sampled in connection with sensitization to the hapten diphenylcyclopropenone (DPC). The receptor's source is a woman in her 50s with alopecia areata. Some clones in this sample may be carry-over from other donors' samples.

CDR3 region: CSAVRLADQETQYF. DNA of the CDR3: TGCAGTGCCGTCAGACTAGCGGATCAAGAGACCCAGTACTTC. The chain has TRBV20-1 and TRBJ2-5; 9 nucleotides line up with TRBD2. The V segment lost 6 bases and the J segment 2 bases; nucleotides outside the gene matches: 7. CDR1 and CDR2 from the germline V gene are DFQATT and SNEGSKA (reference sequence). The CDR3 is 14 residues long.